This is a list of T cell receptor beta chains from one sample in a study of cytomegalovirus exposure and HLA in healthy donors. This table comes from immunoSEQ multiplex PCR, and its TCRdb copy is limited to in-frame clones, with some not included. The table shows 150,000 to 200,000 clones, with roughly 77% occurring only once. Sequencing input: PBMCs. These receptors came from a male donor in good health and CMV-seropositive. CDR3s include the opening cysteine and the closing phenylalanine or tryptophan. The order of the fields is J gene, clone size, D gene, V gene, CDR3 DNA, CDR3 protein. D genes are given only for firm matches. A row's size may be missing; if present it is once, few, many or a size class.

J: TRBJ1-2; size: -; D: -; V: TRBV2; DNA: TGTGCCAGCAGCCGGGACATCAACTATGGCTACACCTTC; CDR3: CASSRDINYGYTF
J: TRBJ2-1; size: -; D: -; V: TRBV28; DNA: TGTGCCAGCAGTTTCTGGGTGGGGGCCCCGTTCTTC; CDR3: CASSFWVGAPFF
J: TRBJ1-2; size: -; D: TRBD1; V: TRBV27; DNA: TGTGCCAGCAGGGGAACAGGGGCATATGGCTACACCTTC; CDR3: CASRGTGAYGYTF
J: TRBJ1-3; size: -; D: -; V: TRBV27; DNA: TGTGCCAGCAGCCCCTACGGGAGCTCTGGAAACACCATATATTTT; CDR3: CASSPYGSSGNTIYF
J: TRBJ1-5; size: -; D: TRBD1; V: TRBV27; DNA: TGTGCCAGCAGTTTATCCACAGGGGCGGGTCAGCCCCAGCATTTT; CDR3: CASSLSTGAGQPQHF
J: TRBJ1-6; size: -; D: -; V: TRBV18; DNA: TGTGCCAGCTCACCACAGGGAGGGGAGTATAATTCACCCCTCCACTTT; CDR3: CASSPQGGEYNSPLHF
J: TRBJ1-2; size: -; D: -; V: TRBV7-2; DNA: TGTGCCAGCAGCTTATCGGCTGCTGAGGGTTTTAACGGCTACACCTTC; CDR3: CASSLSAAEGFNGYTF
J: TRBJ1-1; size: -; D: TRBD1; V: TRBV18; DNA: TGTGCCAGCTCAGCGGGACAGGGGAACACTGAAGCTTTCTTT; CDR3: CASSAGQGNTEAFF
J: TRBJ2-2; size: -; D: TRBD2; V: TRBV30; DNA: TGTGCCTGGAGGGAGGGACTAGCGGGAGGGAGCACCGGGGAGCTGTTTTTT; CDR3: CAWREGLAGGSTGELFF
J: TRBJ2-2; size: -; D: -; V: TRBV18; DNA: TGTGCCAGCGTTGGGACACAAAACACCGGGGAGCTGTTTTTT; CDR3: CASVGTQNTGELFF
J: TRBJ1-2; size: -; D: TRBD1; V: TRBV5-5; DNA: TGTGCCAGCAGCTTAACAACAGGGGACTCCTATGGCTACACCTTC; CDR3: CASSLTTGDSYGYTF
J: TRBJ2-7; size: few; D: -; V: TRBV27; DNA: TGTGCCAGCAGTCCATCGGTCGCAACGGGGGAGGAGCAGTACTTC; CDR3: CASSPSVATGEEQYF
J: TRBJ1-1; size: -; D: -; V: TRBV18; DNA: TGTGCCAGCTCGTACGGGGTCGGGGACACTGAAGCTTTCTTT; CDR3: CASSYGVGDTEAFF
J: TRBJ2-7; size: -; D: -; V: TRBV4-1; DNA: TGCGCCAGCAGCCAAGGAGGGAGTGGCACCTACGAGCAGTACTTC; CDR3: CASSQGGSGTYEQYF
J: TRBJ1-5; size: -; D: -; V: TRBV7-2; DNA: TGTGCCAGCAGCTCAGGAGGTGGGAGTAATCAGCCCCAGCATTTT; CDR3: CASSSGGGSNQPQHF
J: TRBJ1-5; size: -; D: TRBD1; V: TRBV19; DNA: TGTGCCAGTAGGGTTGACAGGGATAGCAATCAGCCCCAGCATTTT; CDR3: CASRVDRDSNQPQHF
J: TRBJ1-1; size: -; D: TRBD1; V: TRBV6-5; DNA: TGTGCCAGCAGTCCCCGGACAGGGCGTCTGGATGAAGCTTTCTTT; CDR3: CASSPRTGRLDEAFF
J: TRBJ2-7; size: few; D: -; V: TRBV18; DNA: TGTGCCAGCTCACCCAAGCCCGGCTCCTACGAGCAGTACTTC; CDR3: CASSPKPGSYEQYF
J: TRBJ1-2; size: -; D: TRBD1; V: TRBV6-6; DNA: TGTGCCAGCAGTTACGACAGGGGGTCCTTGGGCTACACCTTC; CDR3: CASSYDRGSLGYTF
J: TRBJ2-7; size: once; D: -; V: TRBV30; DNA: TGTGCCTGGACGGGAGCGATCTACGAGCAGTACTTC; CDR3: CAWTGAIYEQYF
J: TRBJ1-2; size: -; D: -; V: TRBV7-9; DNA: TGTGCCAGCAGCCCCGGCACGGGAAGCGGCTACACCTTC; CDR3: CASSPGTGSGYTF
J: TRBJ1-5; size: -; D: -; V: TRBV4-3; DNA: TGCGCCAGCAGCCAAGACGCCGGTTCCAATCAGCCCCAGCATTTT; CDR3: CASSQDAGSNQPQHF
J: TRBJ2-3; size: -; D: TRBD1; V: TRBV29-1; DNA: TGCAGCGCGACAGGGGGCGAAGATACGCAGTATTTT; CDR3: CSATGGEDTQYF
J: TRBJ2-1; size: few; D: TRBD2; V: TRBV7-2; DNA: TGTGCCAGCAGCCGGGGGGGGTCACCCTACAATGAGCAGTTCTTC; CDR3: CASSRGGSPYNEQFF